This T cell receptor (beta chain) derives from a study of T cell repertoires in cytomegalovirus infection. Study-level information: Public TCR beta signature analysis indicated the presence of both CMV infection and matching HLA type.

The V gene's germline CDR1 is SGHTA and CDR2 FQGNSA. This CDR3 has 13 residues. With 1 base removed from V and 9 bases from J, the gap between germline ends came to 7 bases. This clonotype was detected only a few times. Its matching antigen is unknown. Each CDR3 protein gets one entry after TCRdb re-called the reads with MiXCR. The data contain roughly 200,000 distinct CDR3 sequences, 8% to 10% of them singletons. Study-level findings and limits: Ex vivo responses were dominated by HLA-C-restricted CMV-specific TCR beta clonotypes.

Sequences were obtained from PBMCs. V usage is TRBV7-2 and J usage is TRBJ1-6, with D hard to call. The origin of this receptor is a human donor in good health (CMV status not recorded). Some clones in this sample may be carry-over from other donors' samples. The CDR3 bases are TGTGCCAGCAGCTTAGTGAGCGCTTCACCCCTCCACTTT. Encoded protein: CASSLVSASPLHF.